The rows below give T cell receptor beta chains drawn from one sample of a study of response to subunit inactivated influenza vaccine. MiXCR, run by TCRdb on the RT-PCR reads, gives a single entry per CDR3 protein. In the table there are some 480,000 distinct CDR3 sequences, roughly 9.7% of which are singletons. The sample here was PBMCs from blood, taken 45 days after vaccination. These receptors were collected from a man in his fifties who received an inactivated influenza vaccine. CDR3s include the opening cysteine and the closing phenylalanine or tryptophan. The D gene is left open where the match is weak.

TRBV7-6	TRBJ2-2	.	CASQVFAGTGELFF
TRBV5-1	TRBJ2-6	.	CASSLYRGSGANVLTF
TRBV5-1	TRBJ2-1	.	CASAAGFSYNEQFF
TRBV6-1	TRBJ1-1	TRBD1	CASSDRVMRTEAFF
TRBV4-1	TRBJ2-5	.	CASSQGLAYETQYF
TRBV20-1	TRBJ2-6	.	CSATPGSGANVLTF
TRBV6-1	TRBJ1-2	.	CASSGPTKGYGYTF
TRBV5-1	TRBJ2-3	.	CASSLARGLISSSDTQYF
TRBV5-4	TRBJ1-1	.	CASSLGGSGNTEAFF
TRBV11-2	TRBJ2-1	TRBD2	CASSRADGAGGPWNEQFF
TRBV20-1	TRBJ2-7	.	CSAPVGGSAYEQYF
TRBV28	TRBJ1-1	TRBD1	CASSRRTGRKAGMNTEAFF
TRBV30	TRBJ1-2	.	CAWSGGTDYGYTF
TRBV7-2	TRBJ2-3	.	CASSTGGPTDTQYF
TRBV12-3/TRBV12-4	TRBJ2-3	.	CASSPVRDPYADTQYF
TRBV28	TRBJ2-2	.	CASSSPLGASNTGELFF
TRBV25-1	TRBJ2-7	TRBD2	CASRHTSGSPHEQYF
TRBV5-1	TRBJ2-5	.	CASSFGTPNGETQYF
TRBV10-3	TRBJ1-1	TRBD1	CASRGTGDNTEAFF
TRBV10-3	TRBJ2-7	TRBD2	CAIRSEREQHF
TRBV11-2	TRBJ2-1	.	CASLSSFRVFF
TRBV7-9	TRBJ1-2	TRBD1	CASSLGQGQNYGYTF
TRBV21-1	TRBJ1-1	.	CASRSRGTTGGHLHTEAFF
TRBV20-1	TRBJ1-4	.	CSARAGEKLFF
TRBV20-1	TRBJ2-6	.	CSARAGARSGANVLTF
TRBV12-3/TRBV12-4	TRBJ2-3	TRBD2	CASSFGSGIGTDTQYF
TRBV16	TRBJ1-1	.	CASSQFDTEAFF
TRBV7-9	TRBJ2-1	.	CASSFFMGYSAYNEQFF
TRBV6-2/TRBV6-3	TRBJ2-5	.	CASSPALTQYF
TRBV12-3/TRBV12-4	TRBJ2-7	.	CASSPGTVPSYEQYF
TRBV5-5	TRBJ2-1	TRBD2	CASSSTSGSKNEQFF
TRBV6-4	TRBJ2-7	TRBD2	CASSDTRLAGECYEQYF
TRBV10-3	TRBJ1-5	TRBD1	CATQLGQGNQPQHF
TRBV2	TRBJ1-5	.	CASKYAGSNQPQHF
TRBV24-1	TRBJ2-3	TRBD1	CATSEPGTGKDTQYF
TRBV7-7	TRBJ2-1	TRBD1	CASSLDGTGVNEQFF
TRBV20-1	TRBJ2-2	.	CSARRRVSNTGELFF
TRBV4-3	TRBJ1-6	TRBD1	CASSLNRGVDSPLHF
TRBV5-6	TRBJ2-2	.	CASSALWYTGELFF
TRBV24-1	TRBJ2-2	.	CATSDPMVQGGELFF
TRBV6-1	TRBJ2-2	.	CASSDPNTGELFF
TRBV5-6	TRBJ2-7	.	CASSFSRQAYEQYF
TRBV25-1	TRBJ2-5	.	CASSEAGPEKTQYF
TRBV7-2	TRBJ2-7	TRBD1	CASSLVVGQGAYEQYF
TRBV5-1	TRBJ2-2	.	CASSFPPNTGELFF
TRBV3-1	TRBJ2-1	.	CASSLLRTDSYNEQFF
TRBV10-3	TRBJ1-1	.	CAISESSGRYTEAFF
TRBV11-2	TRBJ1-5	TRBD1	CASSLNRGQPQHF
TRBV12-3/TRBV12-4	TRBJ2-1	.	CASSFEGGGGQFF
TRBV20-1	TRBJ2-3	.	CSARRDSTDTQYF
TRBV10-2	TRBJ1-2	.	CASTPQGYGYTF
TRBV9	TRBJ2-3	.	CASSGRGGSTDTQYF
TRBV7-9	TRBJ2-5	.	CASRADSNYVTQYF
TRBV3-1	TRBJ1-2	.	CASSRSDLTNYGYTF
TRBV7-9	TRBJ2-3	.	CASSARSGYTDTQYF
TRBV6-2/TRBV6-3	TRBJ2-3	TRBD1	CASSLSTGADTQYF
TRBV7-2	TRBJ2-1	TRBD2	CASSSGLAGGREQFF
TRBV5-1	TRBJ2-3	.	CASSLDFSSTDTQYF
TRBV5-1	TRBJ2-1	.	CASSLSRGDEQFF